A single sample is the source of the 9 T cell receptor beta chains below, sequenced in a study of blood T cell repertoires in COVID-19 (dated by TCRdb to the early 2020s). Libraries came from the immunoSEQ multiplex PCR assay. The source is immuneACCESS, and TCRdb retained only in-frame sequences with V and J called. Part of the clones is not carried over; for the studies checked, unresolved V genes explain less than half of this, and the remainder is unexplained. The sample data list some 450,000 clones, and approximately 88% of these were observed just once. About 12% of the sample goes to the ten largest clones. The sample was peripheral blood. The receptors were gathered from a woman in her fifties or sixties with COVID-19, enrolled during active disease.

The chain couples TRBV20-1 to TRBJ1-1; D remains ambiguous. The ends were cut back, 6 bases at V and 1 base at J, with 6 bases in the middle. CDR1 is DFQATT, CDR2 SNEGSKA, per germline (reference sequence). This CDR3 contains 11 residues. CDR3 residues: CSAAPNTEAFF. In DNA form, the CDR3 reads TGCAGTGCAGCCCCGAACACTGAAGCTTTCTTT.

Regarding this clone: The sample carries other DNA sequences with the same CDR3. The chain has TRBV5-1 and TRBJ2-3; the D is unclear. V was shortened by 4 bases and J by 1 base, with 10 bases between the two germline ends. The V gene's germline CDR1 is SGHRS and CDR2 YFSETQ. This CDR3 is built from 14 residues. CDR3 protein: CASSPLSGTDTQYF. DNA for the CDR3: TGCGCCAGCAGCCCCCTTAGTGGCACAGATACGCAGTATTTT.

The rearrangement links TRBV3-1 (or the pseudogene TRBV3-2) to TRBJ1-4; 9 bases agree with TRBD1. Germline CDR1 and CDR2: LGHDT and YNNKEL (reference sequence). J lost 8 bases, V lost 1 base, and 8 bases had no gene match. This CDR3 spans 16 amino acids. The CDR3 bases are TGTGCCAGCAGCCAAGGGTCGGGGACAGGGAACGAAAAACTGTTTTTT. This sequence encodes CASSQGSGTGNEKLFF.

This clone occurred once. The chain couples TRBV28 to TRBJ1-5; unclear D gene. CDR1 and CDR2 (germline): MDHEN, SYDVKM. Between the trimmed V and J ends, which lost 6 bases and 4 bases, there was a span of 10 bases. The CDR3 totals 13 residues. The CDR3 DNA reads TGTGCCAGCAGGCAAACTAGGAATCAGCCCCAGCATTTT. Amino acid sequence: CASRQTRNQPQHF. Based on the CDR3 plus reference TRBV28 and TRBJ1-5, the full variable domain is DVKVTQSSRYLVKRTGEKVFLECVQDMDHENMFWYRQDPGLGLRLIYFSYDVKMKEKGDIPEGYSVSREKKERFSLILESASTNQTSMYLCASRQTRNQPQHFGDGTRLSIL.

The chain has TRBV12-5 and TRBJ1-1; weak D call: TRBD1 (6 bases). Germline loops: CDR1 LGHNT, CDR2 FRNRAP. V was trimmed by 7 bases and J by 5 bases, leaving 26 bases between them. The CDR3 sequence is 17 residues long. CDR3 nucleotides: TGTGCTAGTGATCGTCTAACAGGGCCCCAGGGTCCTACTGAAGCTTTCTTT. It is translated as CASDRLTGPQGPTEAFF.

The V call is TRBV19, the J call TRBJ2-5, with D possibly TRBD2 on 6 matching bases. The V and J ends lost 1 base and 0 bases respectively, with 12 bases between them. Germline assignment: CDR1 LNHDA and CDR2 SQIVND (reference sequence). The CDR3 loop spans 16 amino acids. DNA for the CDR3: TGTGCCAGTAGTATAGCGGCGGGACGCTACCAAGAGACCCAGTACTTC. Its protein product is CASSIAAGRYQETQYF.

The chain has TRBV4-1 and TRBJ1-6, with a weak D call TRBD1 (5 bases). The V gene lost 5 bases and the J gene lost 6 bases, with 11 bases spanning the gap. The CDR3 consists of 14 residues. Germline-derived CDR1 and CDR2 are MGHRA and YSYEKL. The CDR3 spells CASSLTATNSPLHF. For the CDR3, the DNA is TGCGCCAGCAGCTTGACAGCGACTAATTCACCCCTCCACTTT.

J is TRBJ2-2 and V is TRBV4-2; 9 bases align to TRBD2. CDR3 length: 18 amino acids. Germline V CDR1 and CDR2: LGHNA, YNFKEQ. V lost 0 bases, J lost 2 bases, and 7 bases stayed unmatched. The CDR3 DNA follows: TGTGCCAGCAGCCAAGAGGCCCTAGCGGGGATTAACACCGGGGAGCTGTTTTTT. Translated, it gives CASSQEALAGINTGELFF.

This chain connects TRBV30 to TRBJ1-4, with TRBD1 matching 8 bases. Germline V gives CDR1 GTSNPN, CDR2 SVGIG (reference sequence). CDR3 length equals 13 residues. Losses at the gene ends were 3 bases for V and 5 bases for J; bases not matched to a gene: 2. The CDR3 reads CAWRDRANEKLFF. The CDR3 DNA is TGTGCCTGGAGGGACAGGGCGAATGAAAAACTGTTTTTT.